This T cell receptor (beta chain) was recovered during a study of CD8+CD57+ T cells in acquired aplastic anemia. The wider study: Sorted CD4+ and CD8+ cells gave a mean 3.2 ug DNA, range about 0.19 to 27.4 ug.

Genomic DNA acted as the template from which TCR beta VDJ combination and CDR3 sequence profiling were carried out. TCRdb recomputed calls from the reads with MiXCR, one row per CDR3 protein. The sample has 200,000 to 250,000 distinct CDR3 sequences, over 60% seen once. The CDR3 is 14 residues long. Losses at the gene ends were 5 bases for V and 4 bases for J; bases not matched to a gene: 5. Germline V gene data show CDR1 as LNHDA and CDR2 as SQIVND (reference sequence). This clonotype has ten or more counts. This sequence joins TRBV19 and TRBJ2-3; 8 bases fit TRBD2. The specimen was sorted CD4+, CD8+, or CD8+CD57+ T cells (not recorded which) from PBMCs. The clonotype was recovered from a human donor in good health. This chain's CDR3 is CASSERLAPDTQYF. CDR3 DNA sequence: TGTGCCAGTAGTGAACGACTAGCGCCAGATACGCAGTATTTT.